One TCR beta chain is described in this entry. What it binds is not known. This sample stems from a study of Ad26.COV2.S vaccination and SARS-CoV-2 variants. Broader study findings: Spike-specific TCR breadth ran higher among vaccine recipients than placebo recipients.

The treatment was: 15 to 20 received Ad26.COV2.S at low or high dose, single or two shots; roughly five received placebo; per-sample allocation not given. Sampling was done on day 63 after the first vaccine or placebo injection. Wuhan-strain SARS-CoV-2 spike was expressed by the Ad26 vector that made up the vaccine. The assay was immunoSEQ multiplex PCR, and TCRdb's table has in-frame clones only and misses some. Of hundreds of thousands of clones listed, roughly 90% are singletons. The CDR3 is made up of 13 amino acids. Germline CDR1 SGHRS, CDR2 YFSETQ. V was clipped by 6 bases and J by 5 bases, with 15 bases between them.

The specimen comprised peripheral blood, sampled in a trial of Ad26.COV2.S vaccine versus placebo. This receptor was taken from a person aged 18-65 years who received the Ad26.COV2.S COVID-19 vaccine or a placebo. The chain recombines TRBV5-1 with TRBJ2-7, with D perhaps matching TRBD1 or TRBD2 (5 bases each). This chain's CDR3 is CASIPDGANEQYF. As DNA, the CDR3 is TGCGCCAGCATTCCCGACGGGGCCAACGAGCAGTACTTC.